The source of this TCR beta chain is a study of blood T cells in healthy people across ages (dated by TCRdb to the mid-2010s). Regarding the complete study: In model experiments, template switching captured roughly one uniquely barcoded TCR beta cDNA molecule for every two T cells. Donors were grouped into four age groups: young (average 16 years), middle-aged (roughly 40), aged (about 60) and long-lived (over 80). To avoid experimental bias, donors of different ages were distributed randomly across sequencing lanes. Two additional independent replicas of 1 million unique cDNA reads from the same blood draw were analyzed for two donors (one aged 18 to 30 and one aged 80 or older). The study measured age-related changes in TCR beta repertoire diversity using deep sequencing normalized with unique cDNA molecular identifiers. Results and caveats for the whole study, not just this receptor: Observed TCR beta diversity correlated strongly with the percentage of naive T cells measured by flow cytometry. Donor CMV infection status was unknown, potentially confounding age-related changes in expanded clonotypes. Compared with the aged group, the long-lived group had more naive CD4+ T cells, fewer expanded clones and increased TCR diversity, suggesting age selection. Observed TCR beta diversity per million T cells fell roughly linearly with age, and a significant reduction was already apparent by age about 38. Conclusive comparison of naive and antigen-experienced compartments was prevented by the profiling of bulk unsorted PBMCs. Estimates of total diversity from one million sequenced T cells were regarded as lower bounds and underestimates.

Libraries came from 5' RACE. Sequenced using an Illumina HiSeq 2500. A second PCR of roughly 7 to 11 cycles was performed with a sample-barcoded 5' primer and a J-beta primer mix. A unique molecular identifier was introduced onto each TCR beta cDNA molecule by a template-switch 5' adaptor carrying 12 random nucleotides. Each sample yielded at least 2.5 million CDR3-containing paired-end reads. First-strand cDNA synthesis was performed from all RNA using the Mint cDNA synthesis kit, with priming by a TRBC-specific oligonucleotide. Following uracil-DNA glycosylase treatment, a first 18-cycle PCR with universal primers M1SS and BC2_uni_R was performed on all cDNA. Under the source paper's analysis protocol: Normalization of each sample was performed by random selection of 1 million high-quality reads, each carrying a distinct molecular identifier. Reads sharing molecular identifiers were discarded rather than binned into consensus sequences. MiTCR, set to a Q25 quality threshold and the strictest error-elimination algorithm, was used for CDR3 identification, clonotype clustering and error correction. A nonparametric unseen species model using Euler transformation provided a lower-bound estimate of total TCR beta diversity. TCRdb reprocessed the public reads (quality trimming at Q25 with fastp, clone calling with MiXCR) and kept in-frame beta chains. Entries are consolidated by CDR3 protein sequence, retaining the most common genes and DNA. The V and J calls come from TCRdb's annotation, not from the publication. Within this sample are approximately 1,000,000 distinct CDR3 sequences, with roughly 45% of them counted one time only. Together, the top ten hold 18% of the sample.

This clonotype was seen only a few times. Its antigen has not been determined. The record has no base qualities; no much larger clone is one base away. Donors were a few dozen systemically healthy Caucasian individuals from Russia aged about 6 to 100 years. Each donor gave 8 to 10 milliliters of peripheral blood, drawn into EDTA-treated Vacutainer tubes. Ficoll-Paque density-gradient centrifugation was used to isolate PBMCs, with at least 6.5 million per sample. Trizol reagent was used to extract total RNA from the PBMCs, yielding at least 5 micrograms per sample. Naive CD45RAhigh/CD27high T cell percentages were measured by flow cytometry on a PBMC aliquot from every donor. Including the terminal cysteine and phenylalanine, the CDR3 comprises 17 residues. Here the CDR3 DNA is all that survives: 51 bases in frame from base 1. Sequences SGHTA (CDR1) and FQGNSA (CDR2) are obtained from the germline V gene. Trimmed from V: 5 bases; trimmed from J: 0 bases; junction bases lacking a gene match: 8.

Sequenced sample: blood. The sequence was collected from a woman aged 55-70 years in good health. In this chain, TRBV7-2 is recombined with TRBJ2-2, and TRBD2 aligns with 8 junction nucleotides. The nucleotide sequence is TGTGCCAGCAGCAATATCATTAGCGGGGCGAACACCGGGGAGCTGTTTTTT. This sequence encodes CASSNIISGANTGELFF.